This T cell receptor (beta chain) was sequenced in a study of cytomegalovirus exposure and HLA in healthy donors. V was cut by 4 bases and J by 0 bases, with 12 bases left in between. Germline V lookup: CDR1 LNHDA, CDR2 SQIVND (reference sequence). This CDR3 is 16 amino acids long. Findings and caveats of the study: A likely sequencing artifact accounted for one observed cluster of highly shared sequence variants.

PCR amplification relied on 60 Vbeta primers (plus 13 Jbeta primers). Sequenced by immunoSEQ multiplex PCR; TCRdb stores in-frame clones only, minus some. The profile shows around 100,000 clones, 60% to 85% of them singletons. This clone was observed a handful of times. No antigen is known for it. V gene TRBV19 combines with J gene TRBJ1-4, with D possibly matching TRBD1 (5 bases). The sequence came from a female donor in good health and CMV-seropositive. The sequenced material came from PBMCs. CDR3: CASSRKKQATNEKLFF. CDR3 nucleotide sequence: TGTGCCAGTAGTAGGAAAAAACAGGCAACTAATGAAAAACTGTTTTTT.